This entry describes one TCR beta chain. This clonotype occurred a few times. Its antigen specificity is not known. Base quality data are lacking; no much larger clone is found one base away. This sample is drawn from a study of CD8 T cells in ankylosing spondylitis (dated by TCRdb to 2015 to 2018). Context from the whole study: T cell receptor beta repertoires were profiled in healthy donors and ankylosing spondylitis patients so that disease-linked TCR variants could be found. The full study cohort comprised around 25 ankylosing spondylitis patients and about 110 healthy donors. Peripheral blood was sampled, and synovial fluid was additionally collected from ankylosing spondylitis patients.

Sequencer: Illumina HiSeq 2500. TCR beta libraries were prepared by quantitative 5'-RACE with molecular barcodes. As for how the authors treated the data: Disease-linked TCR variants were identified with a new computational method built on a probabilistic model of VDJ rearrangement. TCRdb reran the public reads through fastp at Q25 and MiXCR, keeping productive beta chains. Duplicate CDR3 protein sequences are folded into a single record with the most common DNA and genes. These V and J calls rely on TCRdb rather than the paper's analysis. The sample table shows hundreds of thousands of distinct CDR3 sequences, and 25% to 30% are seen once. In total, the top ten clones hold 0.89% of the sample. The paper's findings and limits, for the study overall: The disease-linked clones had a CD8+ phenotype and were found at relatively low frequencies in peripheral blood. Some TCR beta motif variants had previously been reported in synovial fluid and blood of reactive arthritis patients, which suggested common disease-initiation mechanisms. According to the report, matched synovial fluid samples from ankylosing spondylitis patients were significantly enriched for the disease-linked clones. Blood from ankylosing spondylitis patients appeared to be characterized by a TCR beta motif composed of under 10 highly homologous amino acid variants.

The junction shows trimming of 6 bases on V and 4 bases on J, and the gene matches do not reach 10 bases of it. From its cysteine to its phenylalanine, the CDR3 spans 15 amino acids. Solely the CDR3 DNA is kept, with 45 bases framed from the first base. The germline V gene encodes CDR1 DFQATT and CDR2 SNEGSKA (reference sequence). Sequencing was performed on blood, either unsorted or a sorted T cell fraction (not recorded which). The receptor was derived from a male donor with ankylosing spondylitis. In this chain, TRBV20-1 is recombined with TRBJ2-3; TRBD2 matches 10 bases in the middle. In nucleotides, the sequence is TGCAGTGCCACAATTCTAGCGGGAGAGTCAGATACGCAGTATTTT. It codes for CSATILAGESDTQYF.